This T cell receptor (beta chain) was sequenced during a study of cytomegalovirus exposure and HLA in healthy donors. Study-level points and caveats: Several of the most significant clusters appeared, in a later analysis, to be linked to common viral pathogens. Accurate prediction of most subjects' HLA-A and HLA-B alleles from TCR beta sequences was reported.

This clone is a singleton in its sample. The antigen remains unidentified. This PCR relied on a set of 60 Vbeta primers and 13 Jbeta primers. Data came from immunoSEQ multiplex PCR; TCRdb stores just in-frame clones and leaves some out. The data show some 160,000 clones, under 85% seen once. The CDR3 spans 14 residues. Germline CDR1 and CDR2: MNHEY and SVGAGI. The junction had 4 bases not matched to a gene; V was cut back by 6 bases and J by 3 bases. This TCR was recovered from a woman under 30 in good health and CMV-seropositive. V and J are TRBV6-5 and TRBJ2-2, with 7 bases aligning to TRBD1. The sample comprised PBMCs. The CDR3 sequence is CASRRDRHTGELFF. Written as DNA, the CDR3 is TGTGCCAGCAGACGGGACAGACACACCGGGGAGCTGTTTTTT.